This entry is about one T cell receptor (beta chain). The target antigen is unknown. The data stem from a study of post-analysis software for immune sequencing data. The wider study: In terms of disease course, relapsing-remitting, secondary progressive and progressive-relapsing multiple sclerosis were included.

General observations from the study: F measure grouped same-batch samples tightly together. Four to six TRBV segments (TRBV5-6, TRBV5-1 and TRBV20-1 among them) occurred more frequently in patients than in controls. Compared against controls, patients with multiple sclerosis displayed significantly lower normalized Chao1 diversity.

The CDR3 extends over 17 amino acids. Looked up from germline, CDR1 is SEHNR and CDR2 is FQNEAQ (reference sequence). Trimming took off 5 bases at V and 4 bases at J, with 21 bases between the two ends. Prepared TCR beta cDNA libraries contained unique molecular identifiers. Around 500,000 cDNA molecules were obtained per 1 to 10 million input T cells. TCRdb re-called the PCR reads with MiXCR, one entry per CDR3 protein. The repertoire includes some 500,000 distinct CDR3 sequences, roughly 45% of them detected once, and about an eighth sits in the top ten. The rearrangement links TRBV7-9 to TRBJ1-5; maybe TRBD1 (5 bases). The source of this sequence is a girl aged 10 to 17 with multiple sclerosis. The sample taken for sequencing was blood. The CDR3 DNA reads as TGTGCCAGCAGCGCGACCCGGGGACGGGGGAGGAATCAGCCCCAGCATTTT. This sequence encodes CASSATRGRGRNQPQHF.